The 23 T cell receptor beta chains below come from one sample, sequenced in a study of T cell responses to AZD1222 COVID-19 vaccine. Using immunoSEQ multiplex PCR, the repertoire was profiled, and TCRdb retains in-frame clones only, with some absent. The sample lists roughly 160,000 clones, just over 90% occurring once. The sequencing here drew on peripheral blood, taken on day 0 of MenACWY control vaccination. These TCRs come from an adult in good health.

The V gene is TRBV20-1, the J gene TRBJ1-2; D is uncertain. Germline CDR1 is DFQATT and CDR2 is SNEGSKA (reference sequence). V lost 1 base and J 8 bases, leaving 8 bases between the germline ends. The CDR3 sequence is 11 residues long. As DNA, the CDR3 is TGCAGTGCTAGAGTAACCGGGGGCTACACCTTC. It translates to CSARVTGGYTF.

The chain couples TRBV11-3 to TRBJ1-3; a weak D match, TRBD1 (5 bases). Germline V gene data show CDR1 as SGHNT and CDR2 as YENEEA. This CDR3 has 15 amino acids. V lost 5 bases to trimming and J lost 0 bases, with 11 bases between them. This CDR3 is CASSQRGSSGNTIYF. The DNA of the CDR3 is TGTGCCAGCAGCCAACGGGGGAGCTCTGGAAACACCATATATTTT.

The chain joins TRBV5-4 to TRBJ1-1; D ambiguous. The germline CDR1 and CDR2 sequences are SGHNT and YYREEE (reference sequence). The CDR3 runs to 15 residues. Trimming took 4 bases from V and 2 from J, leaving 15 bases between them. CDR3 protein: CASSPIYEGNTEAFF. The CDR3 coding sequence is TGTGCCAGCAGCCCTATCTACGAAGGCAACACTGAAGCTTTCTTT.

The chain couples TRBV19 to TRBJ1-1; 7 nucleotides match TRBD1. With 4 bases clipped from V and 6 bases from J, the junction kept 29 bases outside the gene matches. Germline CDR1 is LNHDA and CDR2 is SQIVND (reference sequence). There are 21 residues in the CDR3. This CDR3 is CASSTRQGAIVGGRVLPEAFF. In DNA, the CDR3 is TGTGCCAGTAGTACTAGACAGGGTGCAATTGTCGGGGGAAGGGTCCTCCCTGAAGCTTTCTTT.

J is TRBJ1-1 and V is TRBV27; a possible D gene is TRBD1 (5 bases). This CDR3 has 13 amino acids. The germline V gene encodes CDR1 MNHEY and CDR2 SMNVEV (reference sequence). Between the trimmed V and J ends, which lost 0 bases and 7 bases, there was a span of 9 bases. The CDR3 coding sequence is TGTGCCAGCAGTTTATCGCGGAGGGGTGAAGCTTTCTTT. Protein product: CASSLSRRGEAFF.

The CDR3, as DNA: TGCGCCAGCAGCCTAGCGGGACGAACAGATACGCAGTATTTT. This gives the protein CASSLAGRTDTQYF. The rearrangement links TRBV4-1 to TRBJ2-3; 8 bases align to TRBD2. Germline assignment: CDR1 MGHRA and CDR2 YSYEKL. Losses at the gene ends were 4 bases for V and 3 bases for J; bases not matched to a gene: 3. The CDR3 is made up of 14 amino acids.

The chain couples TRBV10-1 to TRBJ2-7; the D call may be TRBD1 or TRBD2 (5 bases each). Germline CDR1 WNHNN, CDR2 SYGVQD (reference sequence). V was trimmed by 4 bases and J by 1 base, leaving 14 bases between them. The CDR3 runs to 15 residues. The CDR3 nucleotides are TGCGCCAGCAGTGTCGGGGACGACGATTCCTACGAGCAGTACTTC. The encoded protein is CASSVGDDDSYEQYF.

The chain links TRBV5-5 to TRBJ1-1; no clear D gene. V shed 1 base and J shed 1 base, with 5 bases lying between them. CDR1 is SGHKS and CDR2 is YYEKEE in the germline V gene (reference sequence). This CDR3 spans 13 amino acids. As DNA, the CDR3 is TGTGCCAGCAGCTTGAAAGGGAACACTGAAGCTTTCTTT. Encoded protein: CASSLKGNTEAFF.

The chain links TRBV10-2 to TRBJ1-1, with a tentative D call TRBD1 (6 bases). V lost 7 bases and J lost 3, with 12 bases in between. The CDR3 has 13 residues. The germline CDR1 and CDR2 sequences are WSHSY and SAAADI. CDR3 DNA sequence: TGCGCCAGCAACGGAGGGGGGTACACTGAAGCTTTCTTT. It is translated as CASNGGGYTEAFF.

The genes are TRBV20-1 and TRBJ2-5; D gene ambiguous. V shed 6 bases and J shed 7 bases, with 12 bases lying between them. The CDR3 has 11 residues. The germline gives CDR1 DFQATT, CDR2 SNEGSKA (reference sequence). The CDR3 loop is CSASSIPTQYF. The CDR3 nucleotides read TGCAGTGCATCTAGTATCCCGACCCAGTACTTC.

J is TRBJ2-2 and V is TRBV6-5; no definite D call. The CDR3 loop spans 13 amino acids. Trimming stripped 2 bases from V and 1 base from J, with 2 bases between. Germline V gene data show CDR1 as MNHEY and CDR2 as SVGAGI. The CDR3: CASSYQNTGELFF. The CDR3 DNA reads TGTGCCAGCAGTTACCAGAACACCGGGGAGCTGTTTTTT.

The V gene is TRBV11-2, the J gene TRBJ1-1; D remains unclear. V lost 3 bases, J lost 1 base, and 6 bases lay in between. This CDR3 spans 13 amino acids. Per germline, CDR1 SGHAT and CDR2 FQNNGV. The CDR3 DNA is TGTGCCAGCAGCTTTGGGCAGAACACTGAAGCTTTCTTT. It codes for CASSFGQNTEAFF. The variable domain in full, with the rest retrieved from reference TRBV11-2 and TRBJ1-1, is EAGVAQSPRYKIIEKRQSVAFWCNPISGHATLYWYQQILGQGPKLLIQFQNNGVVDDSQLPKDRFSAERLKGVDSTLKIQPAKLEDSAVYLCASSFGQNTEAFFGQGTRLTVV.

The J gene is TRBJ2-7, the V gene TRBV27, with TRBD2 as a possible D gene (5 bases). The V and J ends lost 3 bases and 9 bases respectively, with 24 bases between them. The V gene's germline CDR1 is MNHEY and CDR2 SMNVEV (reference sequence). The CDR3 runs 16 residues. The CDR3 loop reads CASSFLGLVDTPGQYF. Here the CDR3 DNA reads TGTGCCAGCAGTTTTCTCGGACTTGTTGACACCCCGGGGCAGTACTTC.

The chain recombines TRBV2 with TRBJ1-5; 10 positions match TRBD1. The ends lost 6 bases at V and 2 bases at J; junction bases unmatched: 4. The V gene's germline CDR1 is SNHLY and CDR2 FYNNEI. The CDR3 length is 15 residues. The CDR3 is CASSGDRGRNQPQHF. The CDR3, as DNA: TGTGCCAGCAGCGGGGACAGGGGACGCAATCAGCCCCAGCATTTT.

The V call is TRBV7-2, the J call TRBJ2-7; the match to TRBD1 covers 7 bases. The V gene end was trimmed by 5 bases and the J gene end by 2 bases; junction bases not matched to a gene: 6. Germline V gene lookup returns CDR1 SGHTA and CDR2 FQGNSA. This CDR3 is built from 14 residues. CDR3 sequence (DNA): TGTGCCAGCAGCAACAGACAGGGCGCCTACGAGCAGTACTTC. As protein: CASSNRQGAYEQYF.

CDR3 loop: CASREEGPEAFF. In DNA form, the CDR3 reads TGTGCCAGCAGAGAAGAGGGGCCTGAAGCTTTCTTT. The chain joins TRBV12-3 or TRBV12-4 to TRBJ1-1, with D maybe TRBD1 (5 bases). Trimming left V 6 bases short and J 6 bases short, with 11 bases between. The CDR3 consists of 12 residues.

The rearrangement links TRBV5-1 to TRBJ2-2; 13 positions match TRBD2. This CDR3 region has 18 residues. CDR1 and CDR2 (germline): SGHRS, YFSETQ. The V segment lost 3 bases and the J segment 0 bases; nucleotides outside the gene matches: 5. CDR3 in DNA: TGCGCCAGCAGCTGGGGGACTAGCGGGGTGACGAACACCGGGGAGCTGTTTTTT. This encodes CASSWGTSGVTNTGELFF.

This rearrangement joins TRBV7-8 to TRBJ2-7; tentatively, D is TRBD1 (5 bases). The V end lost 5 bases, the J end lost 7 bases, and 12 bases lay between the germline ends. CDR1 is SGHVS, CDR2 FQNEAQ, per germline. The CDR3 is 12 amino acids. The CDR3 spells CASSLQKGEQYF. CDR3 nucleotide sequence: TGTGCCAGCAGCCTCCAAAAGGGGGAGCAGTACTTC.

The rearrangement joins TRBV9 to TRBJ1-1; D is unresolved. Germline CDR1 and CDR2: SGDLS and YYNGEE. The V end lost 0 bases, the J end lost 2 bases, and 11 bases lay between the germline ends. The CDR3 has 15 residues. CDR3 residues: CASSVGGNTNTEAFF. The CDR3 nucleotides are TGTGCCAGCAGCGTAGGCGGCAACACTAACACTGAAGCTTTCTTT.

The V call is TRBV5-1, the J call TRBJ2-3, with D tentatively TRBD2 (6 bases). The CDR3 runs to 13 residues. Germline CDR1 and CDR2: SGHRS and YFSETQ. Trimming removed 4 bases at V and 5 bases at J, with 11 bases between. The CDR3 region has the DNA TGCGCCAGCAGCACCGGGACTTTAGATACGCAGTATTTT. Translated: CASSTGTLDTQYF.

V gene TRBV21-1 combines with J gene TRBJ2-7. TRBV21-1 is assigned pseudogene status. The CDR3 sequence is 14 residues long. The CDR3 protein is CASSNQKDSYEQYF. CDR3 nucleotide sequence: TGTGCCAGCAGCAATCAGAAGGACTCCTACGAGCAGTACTTC.

The V call is TRBV11-1, the J call TRBJ1-1, with D unclear. The CDR3 extends over 16 amino acids. The germline CDR1 and CDR2 sequences are SGHAT and FQDESV (reference sequence). V gave up 6 bases and J gave up 3 bases, with 20 bases separating them. CDR3: CASSYGKGGIDTEAFF. The CDR3 nucleotides read TGTGCCAGCAGTTATGGCAAGGGTGGTATCGACACTGAAGCTTTCTTT. Variable domain in full (rest from reference TRBV11-1 and TRBJ1-1): EAEVAQSPRYKITEKSQAVAFWCDPISGHATLYWYRQILGQGPELLVQFQDESVVDDSQLPKDRFSAERLKGVDSTLKIQPAELGDSAMYLCASSYGKGGIDTEAFFGQGTRLTVV.

The CDR3 region is CASSATGLNTEAFF. As DNA, the CDR3 is TGTGCCAGCAGTGCGACAGGGCTGAACACTGAAGCTTTCTTT. This rearrangement joins TRBV2 to TRBJ1-1; 7 nucleotides align to TRBD1. Germline assignment: CDR1 SNHLY and CDR2 FYNNEI. V shed 4 bases and J 0 bases; nucleotides not matched to a gene: 2. The CDR3 has 14 residues.